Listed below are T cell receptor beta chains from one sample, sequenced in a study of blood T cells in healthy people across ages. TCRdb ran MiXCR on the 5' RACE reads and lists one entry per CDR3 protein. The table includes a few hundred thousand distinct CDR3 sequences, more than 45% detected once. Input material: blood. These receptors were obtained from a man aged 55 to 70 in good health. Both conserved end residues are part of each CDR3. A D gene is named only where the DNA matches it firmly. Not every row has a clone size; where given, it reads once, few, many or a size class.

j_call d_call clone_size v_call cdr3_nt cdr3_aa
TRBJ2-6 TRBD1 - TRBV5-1 TGCGCCAGCAGCTCGACAGGGGGGAGCTCTGGGGCCAACGTCCTGACTTTC CASSSTGGSSGANVLTF
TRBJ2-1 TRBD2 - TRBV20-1 TGCAGTGCTCCTGGGGGGGGAAGAAATGAGCAGTTCTTC CSAPGGGRNEQFF
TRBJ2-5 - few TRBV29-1 TGCAGCGTTGAAAACGCGGGCCAAGAGACCCAGTACTTC CSVENAGQETQYF
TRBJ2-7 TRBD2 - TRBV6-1 TGTGCCAGCAGTGGGGACGGGGGGTTCTCCTACGAGCAGTACTTC CASSGDGGFSYEQYF
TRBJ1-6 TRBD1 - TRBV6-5 TGTGCCAGCAGTTACACAACAGGGGTCGACTCACCCCTCCACTTT CASSYTTGVDSPLHF
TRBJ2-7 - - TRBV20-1 TGCAGTGCTAACCCTACGCGGCGCCCTACCTACGAGCAGTACTTC CSANPTRRPTYEQYF
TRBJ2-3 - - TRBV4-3 TGCGCCAGCAGTGCCGACAGGCGGGGTACGCAGTATTTT CASSADRRGTQYF
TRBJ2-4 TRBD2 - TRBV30 TGTGCCTGGAGTGTGCGGGAGGGCCTCCAGCAGTACTTC CAWSVREGLQQYF
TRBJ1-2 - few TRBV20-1 TGCAGTGCCAAGCCGGGGGCCTATGGCTACACCTTC CSAKPGAYGYTF
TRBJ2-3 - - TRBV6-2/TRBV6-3 TGTGCCAGCAGTTTCCTGGGGGCCGCCCCCACAGATACGCAGTATTTT CASSFLGAAPTDTQYF
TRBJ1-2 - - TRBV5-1 TGCGCCAGCAGCTTGGGACAGAGTTTTTATGGCTACACCTTC CASSLGQSFYGYTF
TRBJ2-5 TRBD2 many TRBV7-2 TGTGCCAGCAGCCCGCAAATTTTGGCGGGAGGGTGGAGTGAGCAGTACTTC CASSPQILAGGWSEQYF
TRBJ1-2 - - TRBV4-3 TGCGCCAGCAGCCAAGTCTCCAGTACTCGCATGGGCTACACCTTC CASSQVSSTRMGYTF
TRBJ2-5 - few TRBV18 TGTGCCAGCTCAACTACGGGGGCGACCCAGTACTTC CASSTTGATQYF
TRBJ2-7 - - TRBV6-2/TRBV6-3 TGTGCCAGCAGTCTGGATCCCGTAGCCCGACTCACCAACCCTTACGAGCAGTACTTC CASSLDPVARLTNPYEQYF
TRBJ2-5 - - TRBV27 TGTGCCAGCAGGGGGGCGCGGGGATACCAAGAGACCCAGTACTTC CASRGARGYQETQYF
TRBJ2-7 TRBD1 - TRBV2 TGTGCCAGCAGTGAAGTGGGACAGGGTCTAGGGGAGCAGTACTTC CASSEVGQGLGEQYF
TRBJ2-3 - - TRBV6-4 TGTGCCAGCAGCGACAGTCCAGACACAGATACGCAGTATTTT CASSDSPDTDTQYF
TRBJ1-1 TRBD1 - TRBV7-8 TGTGCCAGCAGCTTAGGGACAGGGTGGGGGAACACTGAAGCTTTCTTT CASSLGTGWGNTEAFF
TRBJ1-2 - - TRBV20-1 TGCAGTGCGGAGACCGGACAGCCTAGGGGCTATGGCTACACCTTC CSAETGQPRGYGYTF
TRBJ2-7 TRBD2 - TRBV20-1 TGCAGTGCTAGAGATCCCAGCGGGGGAACCTACGAGCAGTACTTC CSARDPSGGTYEQYF
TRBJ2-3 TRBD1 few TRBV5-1 TGCGCCAGCAGCTACGGGGACAGGGCCACAGATACGCAGTATTTT CASSYGDRATDTQYF
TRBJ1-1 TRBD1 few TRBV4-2 TGTGCCAGCAGCCAAGAGGGGGACAGGGAGGTTTTCTTT CASSQEGDREVFF
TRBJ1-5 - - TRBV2 TGTGCCAGCCGTCCGGGACGGACAAATCAGCCCCAGCATTTT CASRPGRTNQPQHF
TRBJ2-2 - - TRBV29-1 TGCAGCGTCCGAGCGGCCACGAACACCGGGGAGCTGTTTTTT CSVRAATNTGELFF
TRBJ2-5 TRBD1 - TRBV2 TGTGCCACGGGGACAGGGGGCTACGAGCACTACTTC CATGTGGYEHYF
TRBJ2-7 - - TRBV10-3 TGTGCCATCAGTGAGTCGGACGTTAGCAGTTACGAGCAGTACTTC CAISESDVSSYEQYF
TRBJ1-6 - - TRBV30 TGTGCCGGGAGTGTACTGACTCCACCCCTCCACTTT CAGSVLTPPLHF
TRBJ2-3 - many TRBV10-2 TGCGCCAGCGGGGGAGGGGCTAGAAACGGGACACACCTTAGCACAGATACGCAGTATTTT CASGGGARNGTHLSTDTQYF
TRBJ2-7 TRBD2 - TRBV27 TGTGCCAGCAGTTTATCAGCGGGAGATCTCATCTACGAGCAGTACTTC CASSLSAGDLIYEQYF
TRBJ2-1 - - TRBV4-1 TGCGCCAGCAGCCAAGGCGGGACCCCGTTCTTC CASSQGGTPFF
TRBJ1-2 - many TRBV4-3 TGCGCCAGCAGCCAAGATCTTTTGGCAGCTAACTATGGCTACACCTTC CASSQDLLAANYGYTF
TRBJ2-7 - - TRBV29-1 TGCAGCGTTGTTAAGGGTTGGTCCCTTTACGAGCAGTACTTC CSVVKGWSLYEQYF
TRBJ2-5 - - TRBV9 TGTGCCAGCAGCGTAGGCTGGGAAGGGACCCAGTACTTC CASSVGWEGTQYF
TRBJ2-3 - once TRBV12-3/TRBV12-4 TGTGCCACAGCCCGCACAGATACGCAGTATTTT CATARTDTQYF
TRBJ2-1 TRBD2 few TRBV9 TGTGCCAGCAGCGCACACACTAGCGGGGGGACCAATGAGCAGTTCTTC CASSAHTSGGTNEQFF
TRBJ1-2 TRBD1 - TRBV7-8 TGTGCCAGCAGCTTAGGGACAGGGCCGAGGGGCTACACCTTC CASSLGTGPRGYTF
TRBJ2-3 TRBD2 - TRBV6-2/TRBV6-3 TGTGCCAGCACCGATAGCGGGGGTAGCACAGATACGCAGTATTTT CASTDSGGSTDTQYF
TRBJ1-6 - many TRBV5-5 TGTGCCAGCAGCTTGGGGGTCTCCCTTAATTCACCCCTCCACTTT CASSLGVSLNSPLHF
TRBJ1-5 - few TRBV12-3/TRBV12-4 TGTGCCAGCAGTTTTGCAGGAGCCAATCAGCCCCAGCATTTT CASSFAGANQPQHF
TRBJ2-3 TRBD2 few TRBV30 TGTGCCTGGAGTGTACGGACTAGCGGGGGGTCAGATACGCAGTATTTT CAWSVRTSGGSDTQYF
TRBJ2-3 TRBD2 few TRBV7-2 TGTGCCAGCAGCAAGGACGGCGGGGGGGTAGATACGCAGTATTTT CASSKDGGGVDTQYF
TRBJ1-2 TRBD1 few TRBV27 TGTGCCAGCAGTCACTTACAGGGGGCGCGGGATGGCTACACCTTC CASSHLQGARDGYTF
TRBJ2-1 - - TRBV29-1 TGCAGCGTTCAACGGGACACACCCTACGAGCAGTTCTTC CSVQRDTPYEQFF
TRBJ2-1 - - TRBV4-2 TGTGCCAGCAGCCAAGGTACTGGACGCTTCAATGAGCAGTTCTTC CASSQGTGRFNEQFF
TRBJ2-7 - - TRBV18 TGTGCCAGCTCACTAACGACGGCAACCTACGAGCAGTACTTC CASSLTTATYEQYF
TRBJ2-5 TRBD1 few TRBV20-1 TGCAGTGCTAGAAGGGGGACAGAAGGGGAGACCCAGTACTTC CSARRGTEGETQYF
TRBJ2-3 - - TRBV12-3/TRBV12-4 TGTGCCAGCAGTTTAATAGGGGGTACAGATACGCGGTATTTT CASSLIGGTDTRYF
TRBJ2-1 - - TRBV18 TGTGCCAGCTCACCCGCAGGGACGGACGATGAGCAGTTCTTC CASSPAGTDDEQFF
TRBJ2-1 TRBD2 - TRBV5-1 TGCGCCAGCAGCCCAGTAGCGGGTGAGCAGTTCTTC CASSPVAGEQFF